These 13 T cell receptor beta chains share one sample of origin, sequenced in a study of T cells in Graves' hyperthyroidism and ophthalmopathy. There were TCR beta CDR3 regions amplified from RNA transcripts. With the HTBI primer set, the TCR CDR3 went through a first round of RT-PCR. TCRdb re-called the multiplex PCR reads through MiXCR, storing one row per CDR3 protein. The data hold 90,000 to 120,000 distinct CDR3 sequences, with about 16% observed a single time. The sequenced material came from blood. The origin of the receptors is a woman between 45 and 60 years old with Graves' hyperthyroidism.

This clonotype was observed many times. The chain recombines TRBV19 with TRBJ2-2; D is perhaps TRBD2 (6 bases). Germline V gives CDR1 LNHDA, CDR2 SQIVND (reference sequence). With 5 bases removed from V and 1 base from J, the gap between germline ends came to 14 bases. The CDR3 is 16 residues long. CDR3 in amino acids: CASSWEAGLNTGELFF. As DNA, the CDR3 is TGTGCCAGTAGTTGGGAGGCAGGGCTGAACACCGGGGAGCTGTTTTTT.

In its sample, this clonotype was seen many times. The CDR3 protein is CASSSGQPGVEQYF. The CDR3 region has the DNA TGTGCCAGCAGCTCGGGACAGCCGGGGGTGGAGCAGTACTTC. V gene TRBV7-2 combines with J gene TRBJ2-7, with a tentative D call TRBD1 (7 bases). Trimming shortened V by 4 bases and J by 7 bases, and 17 bases separated the two germline ends. Germline V CDR1 and CDR2: SGHTA, FQGNSA. This CDR3 region has 14 residues.

This clonotype was observed many times. The chain recombines TRBV24-1 with TRBJ2-4; TRBD1 or TRBD2 may be the D gene (5 bases each). The CDR3 totals 15 residues. Germline V gene sequence: CDR1 KGHDR, CDR2 SFDVKD. V dropped 4 bases and J dropped 4 bases, with 13 bases sitting between them. The chain's CDR3 is CATSDPGTEKNIQYF. CDR3 DNA: TGTGCCACCAGTGACCCCGGGACGGAGAAAAACATTCAGTACTTC.

This clonotype was detected ten times or more. The chain employs TRBV7-9 and TRBJ2-5, with TRBD2 identical over 9 bases. The CDR3 covers 16 residues. In germline, CDR1 is SEHNR, CDR2 FQNEAQ (reference sequence). Losses at the gene ends were 4 bases for V and 3 bases for J; bases not matched to a gene: 9. The DNA of the CDR3 is TGTGCCAGCAGCTCTGCGCCGGGACTAGCAGAAGAGACCCAGTACTTC. Translation gives CASSSAPGLAEETQYF.

This chain joins TRBV28 and TRBJ2-7, with D tentatively TRBD2 (6 bases). This CDR3 region has 15 residues. Per germline, CDR1 MDHEN and CDR2 SYDVKM. The germline V and J ends were trimmed by 1 base and 3 bases, with 13 bases remaining between them. The CDR3 DNA is TGTGCCAGCAGTTTATTGCGGGAACCTGGCTACGAGCAGTACTTC. Its protein product is CASSLLREPGYEQYF.

This clonotype was counted ten times or more. The chain couples TRBV28 to TRBJ1-2, with D tentatively TRBD1 (5 bases). The CDR3 spans 13 residues. The V and J ends lost 2 bases and 7 bases respectively, with 11 bases between them. CDR1 MDHEN and CDR2 SYDVKM come from the germline V gene. The CDR3 loop reads CASSLGGVCGYTF. The CDR3 DNA sequence: TGTGCCAGCAGTTTAGGGGGTGTCTGTGGCTACACCTTC.

This clonotype came up many times. This chain joins TRBV28 and TRBJ2-7, with 9 bases matching TRBD2. J gave up 3 bases and V 4 bases, and 10 bases lay outside the gene matches. CDR3 length: 16 residues. Germline V gives CDR1 MDHEN, CDR2 SYDVKM. This CDR3 is CASSSPFKAGGYEQYV. In DNA form, the CDR3 reads TGTGCCAGCAGTTCACCCTTTAAAGCGGGAGGCTACGAGCAGTACGTC.

Ten or more counts support this clonotype. The V call is TRBV2, the J call TRBJ2-1; 10 bases are a match to TRBD1. The V gene end was trimmed by 5 bases and the J gene end by 7 bases; junction bases not matched to a gene: 8. The CDR3 runs to 15 residues. Germline V gives CDR1 SNHLY, CDR2 FYNNEI. The CDR3 protein is CASSTDRGQWNEQFF. The CDR3 region has the DNA TGTGCCAGCAGTACCGACAGGGGGCAATGGAATGAGCAGTTCTTC.

This clonotype appeared many times. CDR3 in DNA: TGTGCCAGCAGTCCCGACAGGCCCTATGGCTACACCTTC. Translated: CASSPDRPYGYTF. The chain links TRBV28 to TRBJ1-2; perhaps TRBD1 as D (6 bases). Germline V gene lookup returns CDR1 MDHEN and CDR2 SYDVKM. The CDR3 has 13 residues. Trimming shortened V by 5 bases and J by 4 bases, and 11 bases separated the two germline ends.

This clonotype was seen repeatedly, ten times or more. The V call is TRBV6-1, the J call TRBJ1-2, with TRBD1 as a possible D gene (5 bases). From germline, CDR1 is MNHNS and CDR2 SASEGT. The CDR3 covers 14 residues. The V and J ends lost 6 bases and 4 bases respectively, with 15 bases between them. The CDR3 sequence is CASSKEGRGYGYTF. The CDR3 DNA sequence: TGTGCCAGCAGCAAAGAGGGGAGAGGCTATGGCTACACCTTC.

This clonotype was seen ten or more times. The chain is built from TRBV6-6 and TRBJ2-7; D possibly corresponds to TRBD1 (6 bases). The CDR3 totals 14 residues. Per the germline V gene, CDR1 is MNHNY and CDR2 is SVGAGI (reference sequence). V shed 2 bases and J shed 5 bases, with 13 bases lying between them. This chain's CDR3 is CASSYSQGTDEQYF. The CDR3 region has the DNA TGTGCCAGCAGTTACAGTCAGGGGACGGACGAGCAGTACTTC.

This clonotype was observed many times. The V gene is TRBV6-2 or TRBV6-3, the J gene TRBJ2-2; a weak D match, TRBD1 (5 bases). The CDR3 has 17 amino acids. CDR1 MNHEY and CDR2 SVGEGT come from the germline V gene. Trimming pared 6 bases from V and 0 bases from J, leaving 17 bases between. Written as DNA, the CDR3 is TGTGCCAGCAGACCCGACAGAGATCCTACGAACACCGGGGAGCTGTTTTTT. It translates to CASRPDRDPTNTGELFF.

The chain couples TRBV20-1 to TRBJ2-5; 9 bases agree with TRBD2. The CDR3 has 15 residues. Germline lookup yields CDR1 DFQATT and CDR2 SNEGSKA (reference sequence). CDR3 DNA sequence: TGCATTCCGACTAGCGGAAACGGGGAACCGGAGACCCAGTACTTC. Protein sequence: CIPTSGNGEPETQYF.